This passage covers 24 T cell receptor beta chains from one sample sequenced in a study of vaccination effects on CD4 cells after COVID-19. ViraFEST assay sequencing came after antigen-specific CD4+ T cells were expanded with viral peptide pools. The culture ran for 10 days, and then CD4+ T cells were isolated. None of the vaccinated had previously contracted SARS-CoV-2, and their nucleocapsid antibodies tested negative. Assay used: immunoSEQ multiplex PCR; TCRdb lists only in-frame clones, some missing. Altogether around 71,000 clones are present, around 72% being singletons, with the ten largest covering roughly 3.9%. Their recognized antigens are unknown. The sample was CD4+ T cells from PBMCs cultured with HCoV-OC43 spike peptides, taken before COVID-19 vaccination. The subset was: HCoV-OC43 spike overlapping peptide pool stimulation. Receptor source: a human donor who received a COVID-19 vaccine.

This chain links TRBV10-3 with TRBJ1-2; 11 bases fit TRBD1. The germline gives CDR1 ENHRY, CDR2 SYGVKD. CDR3 size: 16 residues. The V segment lost 10 bases and the J segment 5 bases; nucleotides outside the gene matches: 15. The CDR3 DNA reads as TGTGCCACCACGGGGGACAGGGGGACTTTTGAATATGGCTACACCTTC. Translating gives CATTGDRGTFEYGYTF.

This clone appeared a few times. The chain has TRBV10-3 and TRBJ2-1; 7 nucleotides align to TRBD2. With V trimmed by 0 bases and J by 6 bases, 2 bases remained unmatched. Germline CDR1 reads ENHRY; CDR2 reads SYGVKD. CDR3 length: 14 residues. CDR3 amino acids: CAISESGGSNEQFF. CDR3 DNA sequence: TGTGCCATCAGTGAGTCGGGGGGGTCCAATGAGCAGTTCTTC.

This clone was observed a few times. V usage is TRBV5-1 and J usage is TRBJ1-1; weak D call: TRBD1 (5 bases). Per the germline V gene, CDR1 is SGHRS and CDR2 is YFSETQ. V gave up 1 base and J gave up 4 bases, with 11 bases separating them. This CDR3 comprises 14 residues. The CDR3 spells CASSLMGVGTEAFF. CDR3 DNA sequence: TGCGCCAGCAGCTTGATGGGGGTCGGCACTGAAGCTTTCTTT.

The chain joins TRBV6-2 or TRBV6-3 to TRBJ2-1; TRBD2 is a possible D gene (6 bases). CDR3 length: 15 residues. Germline V CDR1 and CDR2: MNHEY, SVGEGT. V was trimmed by 2 bases and J by 0 bases, leaving 8 bases between them. The DNA for the CDR3 is TGTGCCAGCAGTTACCTCGGGAGCTCCTACAATGAGCAGTTCTTC. Amino acid sequence: CASSYLGSSYNEQFF.

The J gene is TRBJ2-3, the V gene TRBV29-1; D perhaps matches TRBD2 (7 bases). V was clipped by 8 bases and J by 4 bases, with 13 bases between them. CDR3 size: 12 residues. The V gene's germline CDR1 is SQVTM and CDR2 ANQGSEA. The CDR3 DNA is TGCAGCCTCCGGGGGGCCGCAGATACGCAGTATTTT. The encoded protein is CSLRGAADTQYF.

The chain has TRBV9 and TRBJ1-2, with TRBD1 identical over 7 bases. The V and J ends lost 0 bases and 8 bases, in that order; junction bases with no gene match: 7. The CDR3 consists of 14 residues. Germline V gene sequence: CDR1 SGDLS, CDR2 YYNGEE. CDR3 DNA sequence: TGTGCCAGCAGCGTAGGCACAGGGGCGTGGGGCTACACCTTC. Amino acids: CASSVGTGAWGYTF.

The V call is TRBV9, the J call TRBJ1-3; possible D gene TRBD1, 5 bases. Germline CDR1 and CDR2: SGDLS and YYNGEE. The CDR3 extends over 17 amino acids. V was trimmed by 0 bases and J by 4 bases, leaving 17 bases between them. This chain's CDR3 is CASSVGAGIFAGNTIYF. Here the CDR3 DNA reads TGTGCCAGCAGCGTAGGGGCAGGGATCTTCGCGGGAAACACCATATATTTT.

The V call is TRBV2, the J call TRBJ2-7; D possibly corresponds to TRBD2 (5 bases). The germline V gene has CDR1 SNHLY and CDR2 FYNNEI. This CDR3 spans 12 amino acids. With 6 bases removed from V and 3 bases from J, the gap between germline ends came to 9 bases. CDR3 in DNA: TGTGCCAGCAGAATTGGGAGCTACGAGCAGTACGTC. This gives the protein CASRIGSYEQYV.

This clone appeared a single time. The rearrangement links TRBV30 to TRBJ2-2; the match to TRBD1 covers 9 bases. Trimming cost V 4 bases and J 6 bases; bases outside gene matches: 9. The length of the CDR3 is 15 residues. The germline CDR1 and CDR2 sequences are GTSNPN and SVGIG (reference sequence). CDR3 in DNA: TGTGCCTGGACACCGGGACAGGGACTCGCCGGGGAGCTGTTTTTT. This translates into CAWTPGQGLAGELFF.

This clone was counted a single time. The chain recombines TRBV11-2 with TRBJ2-7; D is ambiguous. Trimming pared 1 base from V and 6 bases from J, leaving 10 bases between. The CDR3 has 13 residues. In germline, CDR1 is SGHAT, CDR2 FQNNGV. The CDR3 sequence: CASSLAPNSEQYV. The CDR3 coding sequence is TGTGCCAGCAGCTTAGCCCCTAATTCCGAGCAGTACGTC.

The sample holds a few counts of this clone. This chain links TRBV30 with TRBJ2-7; perhaps TRBD1 as D (6 bases). V shed 2 bases and J shed 6 bases, with 11 bases lying between them. The CDR3 has 12 amino acids. The germline V gene has CDR1 GTSNPN and CDR2 SVGIG (reference sequence). Here the CDR3 reads CAWSHTGFEQYV. The CDR3 nucleotides read TGTGCCTGGAGTCACACAGGGTTCGAGCAGTACGTC.

CDR3 region: CASSPGQGTDTQYF. DNA for the CDR3: TGTGCCAGCTCACCGGGACAGGGGACAGATACGCAGTATTTT. The chain uses TRBV18 and TRBJ2-3; 10 nucleotides align to TRBD1. The CDR3 is 14 residues long. Losses at the gene ends were 3 bases for V and 3 bases for J; bases not matched to a gene: 0. Germline CDR1 KGHSH, CDR2 LQKENI.

The V call is TRBV24-1, the J call TRBJ2-5; D is perhaps TRBD1 (6 bases). The CDR3 spans 14 residues. The V gene lost 3 bases and the J gene lost 3 bases, with 10 bases spanning the gap. Germline values: CDR1 KGHDR, CDR2 SFDVKD. This CDR3 is CATSDVRTEETQYF. CDR3 bases: TGTGCCACCAGTGATGTAAGGACAGAAGAGACCCAGTACTTC.

This clone has only one observation. The chain joins TRBV12-5 to TRBJ2-1; 9 bases align to TRBD1. The trim removed 6 bases at V and 5 bases at J, leaving 5 bases unmatched. The CDR3 is 14 amino acids. Germline-derived CDR1 and CDR2 are LGHNT and FRNRAP. The CDR3 DNA reads as TGTGCTAGTGGCCCCGGGACAGGGAACAATGAGCAGTTCTTC. It yields the protein CASGPGTGNNEQFF.

V gene TRBV24-1 combines with J gene TRBJ2-5; D assignment may be TRBD1 or TRBD2 (6 bases each). Germline CDR1 KGHDR, CDR2 SFDVKD. V was trimmed by 4 bases and J by 3 bases, leaving 17 bases between them. The CDR3 extends over 16 amino acids. The CDR3 coding sequence is TGTGCCACCAGTGACGATACCGGGGGCGAAAAAGAGACCCAGTACTTC. It is translated as CATSDDTGGEKETQYF.

The CDR3 region is CASSLEAGLPDTQYF. The CDR3, as DNA: TGCGCCAGCAGCTTAGAAGCGGGCCTGCCAGATACGCAGTATTTT. The rearrangement links TRBV5-1 to TRBJ2-3, with a weak D call TRBD2 (6 bases). The CDR3 has 15 residues. Between the trimmed V and J ends, which lost 2 bases and 4 bases, there was a span of 14 bases. The germline V gene encodes CDR1 SGHRS and CDR2 YFSETQ.

The genes are TRBV12-3 or TRBV12-4 and TRBJ1-2, with D perhaps matching TRBD1 (6 bases). The CDR3 is made up of 13 amino acids. V was cut by 2 bases and J by 6 bases, with 10 bases left in between. CDR3 DNA sequence: TGTGCCAGCAGTTTAAAACAGGGACATGGCTACACCTTC. Amino acids: CASSLKQGHGYTF.

This clone was observed once. V usage is TRBV5-6 and J usage is TRBJ1-1, with D tentatively TRBD1 (6 bases). The CDR3 has 13 residues. Per the germline V gene, CDR1 is SGHDT and CDR2 is YYEEEE. The V gene lost 4 bases and the J gene lost 4 bases, with 11 bases spanning the gap. CDR3 bases: TGTGCCAGCAGCCCACAACAGGGCACTGAAGCTTTCTTT. It is translated as CASSPQQGTEAFF. Variable domain in full (rest from reference TRBV5-6 and TRBJ1-1): DAGVTQSPTHLIKTRGQQVTLRCSPKSGHDTVSWYQQALGQGPQFIFQYYEEEERQRGNFPDRFSGHQFPNYSSELNVNALLLGDSALYLCASSPQQGTEAFFGQGTRLTVV.

This chain links TRBV28 with TRBJ2-7, with TRBD1 as a possible D gene (6 bases). The CDR3 is made up of 14 amino acids. Trimming left V 6 bases short and J 1 base short, with 13 bases between. The germline V gene encodes CDR1 MDHEN and CDR2 SYDVKM. In DNA, the CDR3 is TGTGCCAGCAGACCAGGGGAGAAGTCCTACGAGCAGTACGTC. Its translation: CASRPGEKSYEQYV.

This chain uses TRBV12-3 or TRBV12-4 with TRBJ1-5; D unresolved. Trimming removed 3 bases at V and 6 bases at J, with 9 bases between. CDR3 size: 13 residues. For the CDR3, the DNA is TGTGCCAGCAGTTTTTATGTTAGTCAGCCCCAGCATTTT. Its translation: CASSFYVSQPQHF.

Regarding this clone: One end of the junction fails to match germline, which may point to a read error. This chain joins TRBV7-6 and TRBJ2-1, with TRBD2 matching 12 bases. The length of the CDR3 is 15 residues. The germline CDR1 and CDR2 sequences are SGHVS and FNYEAQ. CDR3 in amino acids: CASSIASGGAFEQFF. Written as DNA, the CDR3 is TGTGCCAGCAGCATAGCTAGCGGGGGGGCCTTTGAGCAGTTCTTC.

The V gene is TRBV7-2, the J gene TRBJ2-3, with a possible D match to TRBD1 (6 bases). The CDR3 is 15 residues long. CDR1 is SGHTA, CDR2 FQGNSA, per germline. Trimming removed 5 bases from V and 0 bases from J, with 12 bases in between. The CDR3 DNA reads TGTGCCAGCAGCCAGGACAGACCTAGCACAGATACGCAGTATTTT. It codes for CASSQDRPSTDTQYF.

DNA for the CDR3: TGTGCCAGCAGCCCCCGGTTAGGATCCACCGGGGAGCTGTTTTTT. Its protein is CASSPRLGSTGELFF. V usage is TRBV11-2 and J usage is TRBJ2-2; D remains ambiguous. This CDR3 has 15 amino acids. V gave up 5 bases and J gave up 4 bases, with 14 bases separating them. CDR1 is SGHAT and CDR2 is FQNNGV in the germline V gene.

This rearrangement joins TRBV7-2 to TRBJ1-4; D remains unclear. Looked up from germline, CDR1 is SGHTA and CDR2 is FQGNSA. The CDR3 runs to 14 residues. Trimming took off 7 bases at V and 4 bases at J, with 13 bases between the two ends. The CDR3 DNA sequence: TGTGCCAGCACAAAGCCGGGTGGTAATGAAAAACTGTTTTTT. Translated: CASTKPGGNEKLFF.